Only one count was recorded for the clone carrying this T cell receptor beta chain. In the source study's methods: Amplification of reference gene primers was used by the study to estimate nucleated cell counts. Sequenced by immunoSEQ multiplex PCR; TCRdb stores in-frame clones only, minus some. The V and J calls and clone size come from that table; D and trimming were worked out from the DNA. The data hold more than 200,000 clones, with 80% to 90% observed a single time. This sample was included in a study of blood T cell repertoires in COVID-19. Looking at the study overall: Samples came from the United States, Italy and Spain, spanning acute and convalescent COVID-19. Sources were T cells, B-cell-depleted T cells, or PBMCs; the material itself was cDNA or gDNA.

Germline CDR1 and CDR2: MGHDK and SYGVNS. CDR3 length: 15 amino acids. V lost 5 bases, J lost 8 bases, and 18 bases lay in between. The sample comprised peripheral blood. The sequence came from a man in his 60s with acute or convalescent COVID-19. The chain carries TRBV25-1 and TRBJ1-4; tentatively, D is TRBD1 (6 bases). The CDR3 loop reads CASSILGANGEKLFF. CDR3 DNA sequence: TGTGCCAGCAGTATTCTGGGGGCTAACGGGGAAAAACTGTTTTTT.